One T cell receptor (beta chain) is described in this entry. This clone's antigen is unknown. Base qualities are not recorded, but no much larger clone differs from it by a single base. Donors were healthy HIV-negative adults with no recently reported acute infections or vaccinations. Every donor was a Caucasian adult living in Nashville, Tennessee, USA. CD4+ T cells were enriched by magnetic negative selection; naive cells were then positively selected on CD45RA, and the negative fraction formed the memory subset. Blood was obtained by leukapheresis, after which PBMCs were separated by Ficoll-Histopaque density gradient centrifugation and cryopreserved in liquid nitrogen vapor phase. Analytical flow cytometry was used to check the purity and quantity of every magnetically sorted T cell population. Genomic DNA was isolated from every sorted fraction and measured by UV absorbance on a Nanodrop 2000c.

Using the deep immunoSEQ assay, TCR CDR3 regions were amplified from genomic DNA by multiplex PCR. Extracted genomic DNA from each cell subset was spread evenly across all wells of several immunoSEQ 96-well plates, with each plate serving as a replicate. For sorted subsets, around 200 ng genomic DNA, equal to about 30,000 T cell genomes, was loaded into each replicate PCR. The purified libraries were quantified using a Qubit 3.0 fluorometer, sized with a Bioanalyzer 2100, and then quantified again using the KAPA Library Quantification kit. A separate single-read 150-cycle Illumina NextSeq 550 flow cell was used to sequence each immunoSEQ 96-well plate. On the study's bioinformatics: The immunoSEQ output contained only junctional sequences without quality scores, so filtering could not match that applied to full-length reads. To assign V/J genes and CDR3, sequences were annotated against IMGT germline references using PyIR, a Python wrapper for IgBLAST v1.9. Reads were filtered out if the reads had weak V/J assignments (E-value above 1e-6), no CDR3, stop codons, out-of-frame junctions, or ambiguous translated residues. V3J clonotypes were defined by identical inferred V gene, J gene, and CDR3 amino acid sequence. The percentage overlap between two repertoires was calculated by dividing the number of shared unique clonotypes by the size of the smaller repertoire. RTK rarefaction, the Chao1 estimator, and Recon v2.1 estimates of unobserved clonotypes were used to assess repertoire richness. For all TCRbeta clonotypes obtained by the gDNA method from a few donors, generation probabilities were computed with OLGA. Held by TCRdb, this immuneACCESS table contains in-frame sequences only and omits some clones. Under half of the omission traces to an unresolved V gene where checked; the cause of the rest is unknown. From that table come the V and J calls and clone size; the DNA was used to work out D and trimming. Across this sample there are under 1,900,000 clones, with approximately 98.5% seen only once. The ten most abundant clones make up around 0.33% of the sample.

The entry originates in a study of shared clonotypes between healthy human individuals (dated by TCRdb to 2020 to 2021). About the investigation overall: The cohort comprised a couple of women and a few men aged 18 to 49 years. For each donor, CD4 naive and CD4 memory were each run on three plates, CD8 naive on two plates, and CD8 memory on one plate. To estimate repertoire size and how much clonotype sharing occurs between individuals, the study deeply sequenced the blood TCR repertoires of about five healthy adults. To increase sequencing depth and limit assay-specific biases, different laboratories used diverse techniques to prepare libraries and sequence TCR repertoires. Each donor's leukapheresis produced roughly between roughly 0.85 and 10 billion PBMCs. Overall study results and their limits: Sharing across a handful of donors was observed for approximately 5% of naive CD4, over 3% of naive CD8, 2% to 2.5% of memory CD4, and around 0.42% of memory CD8 clonotypes. Incomplete sequencing was indicated by rarefaction of sorted-subset datasets, despite the large sequencing depth. Estimated clonotype richness was generally larger for naive than for memory subsets. Sampling was restricted to blood, and TCR repertoires in tissues likely differ from the TCR repertoires found in blood. Because the study included only a small number of donors, the genetic and exposure-history diversity represented was limited. Clonotypes shared by all four sorted-subset donors showed higher generation probabilities than non-shared clonotypes. Pairwise subsampling indicated that sequencing depth was expected to affect the degree of clonotype sharing among donors.

The CDR3 runs 14 residues from the cysteine to the phenylalanine. The read is trimmed to its CDR3 DNA, 42 bases read in frame from base 1. V is cut back by 4 bases and J by 7 bases, with 6 bases in the junction unmatched. Via the germline V gene (reference sequence), CDR1 is MNHEY and CDR2 SMNVEV. The TCR comes from a man in his thirties or forties in good health. Sequencing input: naive CD4+ T cells sorted from blood. The cell subset or site label for this specimen denotes: CD45RA+ positively selected. Here the chain combines TRBV27 and TRBJ1-5; 8 bases in the junction line up with TRBD1. Here the CDR3 is given as CASSSRQGWQPQHF. The DNA is as follows: TGTGCCAGCAGTTCGAGACAGGGGTGGCAGCCCCAGCATTTT.